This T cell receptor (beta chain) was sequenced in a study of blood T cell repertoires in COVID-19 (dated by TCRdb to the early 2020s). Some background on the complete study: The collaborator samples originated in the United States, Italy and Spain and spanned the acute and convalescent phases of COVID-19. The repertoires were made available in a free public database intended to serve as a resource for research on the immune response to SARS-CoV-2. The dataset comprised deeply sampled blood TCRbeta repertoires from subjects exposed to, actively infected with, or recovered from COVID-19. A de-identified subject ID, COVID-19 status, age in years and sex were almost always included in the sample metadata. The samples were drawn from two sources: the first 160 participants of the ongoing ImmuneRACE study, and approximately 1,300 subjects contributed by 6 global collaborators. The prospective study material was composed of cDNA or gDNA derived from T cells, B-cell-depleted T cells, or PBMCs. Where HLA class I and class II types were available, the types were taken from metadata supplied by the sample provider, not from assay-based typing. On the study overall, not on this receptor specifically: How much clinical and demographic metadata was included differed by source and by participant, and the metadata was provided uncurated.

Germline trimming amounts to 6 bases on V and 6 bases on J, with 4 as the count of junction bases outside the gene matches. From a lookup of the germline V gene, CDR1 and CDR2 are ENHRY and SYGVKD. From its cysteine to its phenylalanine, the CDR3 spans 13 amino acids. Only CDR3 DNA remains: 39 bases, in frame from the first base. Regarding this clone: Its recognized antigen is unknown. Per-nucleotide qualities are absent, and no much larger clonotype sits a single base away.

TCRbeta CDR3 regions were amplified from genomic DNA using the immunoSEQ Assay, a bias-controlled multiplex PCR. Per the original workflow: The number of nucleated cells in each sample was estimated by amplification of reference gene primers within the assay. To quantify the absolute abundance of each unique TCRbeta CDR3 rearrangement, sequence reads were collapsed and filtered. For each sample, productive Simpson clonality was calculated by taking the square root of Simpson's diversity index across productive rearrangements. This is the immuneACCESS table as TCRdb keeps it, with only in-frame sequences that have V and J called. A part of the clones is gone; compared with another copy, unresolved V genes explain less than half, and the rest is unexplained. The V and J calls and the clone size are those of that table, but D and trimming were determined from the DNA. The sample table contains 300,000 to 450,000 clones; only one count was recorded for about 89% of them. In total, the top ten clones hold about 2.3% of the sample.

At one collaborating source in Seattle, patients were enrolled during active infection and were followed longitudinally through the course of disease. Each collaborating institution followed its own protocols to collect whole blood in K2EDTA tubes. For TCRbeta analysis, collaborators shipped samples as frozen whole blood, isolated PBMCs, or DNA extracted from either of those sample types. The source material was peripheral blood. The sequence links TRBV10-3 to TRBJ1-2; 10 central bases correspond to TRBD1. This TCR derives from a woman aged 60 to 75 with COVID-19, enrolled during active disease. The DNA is TGTGCCATCAGGAGGACAGGGGGAGATGGCTACACCTTC. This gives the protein CAIRRTGGDGYTF.